This T cell receptor beta chain is from a study of cytomegalovirus exposure and HLA in healthy donors. Study-wide points: An analysis was carried out later, and it reportedly showed fewer N-insertions in an Asian-associated ancestry cluster than the approximately 700-donor mean. Accurate prediction of HLA-A and HLA-B alleles (for most subjects) was reportedly achieved from TCR beta sequences.

Germline V CDR1 and CDR2: SGHAT, FQNNGV. V lost 5 bases, J lost 0 bases, and 5 bases lay in between. The CDR3 spans 13 residues. In nominal health when sampled, donors likely had unrecorded immune exposures nonetheless. Primers for the PCR totalled 60 Vbeta and 13 Jbeta. TCRdb's copy holds only in-frame clones and misses some; the assay was immunoSEQ multiplex PCR. This sample's table reports about 200,000 clones. As regards this clone: Its antigen is undetermined.

This rearrangement joins TRBV11-2 to TRBJ1-3; no definite D call. The sequence was obtained from a girl aged 2-9 years in good health and CMV-seropositive. The specimen was PBMCs. CDR3 coding DNA: TGTGCCAGCAGCGAGGGCTCTGGAAACACCATATATTTT. Amino acids: CASSEGSGNTIYF.